Below are 30 T cell receptor beta chains sequenced from a single sample in a study of T cell repertoires in cytomegalovirus infection. In TCRdb, the reads were re-called with MiXCR into one record per CDR3 protein. The data contain roughly 920,000 distinct CDR3 sequences, around 32% of them seen just once; the ten biggest clones take up under 15%. These receptors are not linked to any known antigen. Sequencing was performed on cultured CD8+ T cells from PBMCs, taken from culture after CMV antigen stimulation. These receptors were obtained from a human donor in good health (CMV status not recorded). Some clones in this sample may be carry-over from other donors' samples.

This clonotype was picked up a small number of times. The rearrangement joins TRBV19 to TRBJ2-1; a possible D gene is TRBD2 (6 bases). Trimming removed 5 bases at V and 8 bases at J, with 13 bases between. Per the germline V gene, CDR1 is LNHDA and CDR2 is SQIVND (reference sequence). This CDR3 is built from 13 residues. CDR3 sequence reads: CASSLVAAHEQFF. In DNA form, the CDR3 reads TGTGCCAGTAGTCTGGTAGCGGCCCATGAGCAGTTCTTC.

The chain recombines TRBV6-5 with TRBJ1-4; D gene uncertain. The germline gives CDR1 MNHEY, CDR2 SVGAGI. V was clipped by 5 bases and J by 8 bases, with 9 bases between them. The length of the CDR3 is 12 residues. The CDR3 coding sequence is TGTGCCAGCAGTGACGACAAGGAAAAACTGTTTTTT. Translation: CASSDDKEKLFF.

This clonotype showed up just a few times. The chain combines TRBV5-5 with TRBJ2-7; a weak D match, TRBD1 (5 bases). This CDR3 spans 14 amino acids. The germline gives CDR1 SGHKS, CDR2 YYEKEE (reference sequence). V was cut by 5 bases and J by 5 bases, with 17 bases left in between. The CDR3 here is CASRGWTYIDEQYF. The DNA for the CDR3 is TGTGCCAGCAGGGGATGGACATATATCGACGAGCAGTACTTC.

The CDR3 nucleotides are TGCGCCAGCAGCCAAGAGCTAGCGGGGGGTAAAGATACGCAGTATTTT. It specifies CASSQELAGGKDTQYF. V usage is TRBV4-1 and J usage is TRBJ2-3; 11 positions agree with TRBD2. Germline V lookup: CDR1 MGHRA, CDR2 YSYEKL. The CDR3 runs 16 residues. V lost 0 bases to trimming and J lost 5 bases; unmatched junction nucleotides: 4.

The V and J genes are TRBV13 and TRBJ2-7, with 10 bases matching TRBD1. Germline lookup yields CDR1 PRHDT and CDR2 FYEKMQ (reference sequence). V lost 5 bases, J lost 5 bases, and 9 bases stayed unmatched. This CDR3 has 15 residues. CDR3 DNA sequence: TGTGCCAGCAGCCAAGAGACAGGGGGCAGGGACGAGCAGTACTTC. It codes for CASSQETGGRDEQYF.

This clonotype was found many times. The chain has TRBV7-8 and TRBJ1-1, with D unclear. Trimming took 1 base from V and 4 from J, leaving 7 bases between them. CDR3 size: 13 residues. Germline V lookup: CDR1 SGHVS, CDR2 FQNEAQ. The CDR3 nucleotides read TGTGCCAGCAGCTTAGTTTTCGTCACTGAAGCTTTCTTT. It encodes CASSLVFVTEAFF.

This clonotype was counted ten times or more. This rearrangement joins TRBV7-8 to TRBJ1-1, with D uncertain. CDR1 and CDR2 (germline): SGHVS, FQNEAQ. Trimming stripped 2 bases from V and 9 bases from J, with 10 bases between. The CDR3 covers 12 residues. The chain's CDR3 is CASSLPLDKAFF. DNA of the CDR3: TGTGCCAGCAGCTTACCCTTGGATAAAGCTTTCTTT.

This clonotype has more than one count but fewer than ten. The chain links TRBV7-8 to TRBJ1-2, with TRBD1 matching over 8 bases. CDR1 is SGHVS and CDR2 is FQNEAQ in the germline V gene. This CDR3 is 17 amino acids long. V shed 6 bases, J shed 3 bases, and the junction held 15 bases outside the gene matches. CDR3 amino acids: CASRLKAGTGVDYGYTF. The CDR3 nucleotides read TGTGCCAGCAGACTGAAAGCCGGGACAGGTGTCGACTATGGCTACACCTTC.

The sample holds a few counts of this clonotype. The chain is built from TRBV28 and TRBJ2-1, with TRBD1 matching over 10 bases. There are 15 residues in the CDR3. Germline V CDR1 and CDR2: MDHEN, SYDVKM. Trimming took 3 bases from V and 2 from J; bases not matched to a gene: 1. CDR3 sequence: CASSFDRGPYNEQFF. The CDR3, as DNA: TGTGCCAGCAGTTTCGACAGGGGGCCCTACAATGAGCAGTTCTTC.

This clonotype was seen only a few times. The chain combines TRBV15 with TRBJ1-1, with a weak D call TRBD1 (6 bases). The CDR3 is 14 residues long. The germline gives CDR1 LNHNV, CDR2 YYDKDF (reference sequence). V was clipped by 2 bases and J by 7 bases, with 14 bases between them. The CDR3 reads CATSRPEGGIEAFF. CDR3 nucleotide sequence: TGTGCCACCAGCAGACCTGAAGGGGGAATTGAAGCTTTCTTT.

This rearrangement joins TRBV7-9 to TRBJ1-1; a weak D match, TRBD1 (5 bases). With 1 base removed from V and 8 bases from J, the gap between germline ends came to 11 bases. In germline, CDR1 is SEHNR, CDR2 FQNEAQ (reference sequence). This CDR3 spans 13 amino acids. CDR3: CASSLVGDVEAFF. The DNA for the CDR3 is TGTGCCAGCAGCTTAGTGGGGGATGTCGAAGCTTTCTTT.

This clonotype was observed a handful of times. The chain has TRBV6-1 and TRBJ2-1, with TRBD2 identical over 11 bases. The germline V gene has CDR1 MNHNS and CDR2 SASEGT. The CDR3 loop spans 17 amino acids. The V gene end was trimmed by 6 bases and the J gene end by 10 bases; junction bases not matched to a gene: 17. CDR3 nucleotides: TGTGCCAGCAGGGCTAGGAGTAGCGGGGGGGCAGTCGACGAGCAGTTCTTC. It encodes CASRARSSGGAVDEQFF.

The chain uses TRBV13 and TRBJ2-3, with D perhaps TRBD1 or TRBD2 (5 bases each). Germline V gives CDR1 PRHDT, CDR2 FYEKMQ (reference sequence). V lost 6 bases and J 2 bases, leaving 18 bases between the germline ends. The CDR3 runs 16 residues. CDR3 nucleotides: TGTGCCAGCAGTGCCCGGGACCATGAAACCACAGATACGCAGTATTTT. The encoded protein is CASSARDHETTDTQYF.

This clonotype was detected only once. The chain recombines TRBV20-1 with TRBJ1-2; tentative D call: TRBD1 (5 bases). Germline values: CDR1 DFQATT, CDR2 SNEGSKA (reference sequence). The CDR3 totals 15 residues. V dropped 0 bases and J dropped 8 bases, with 19 bases sitting between them. CDR3 nucleotide sequence: TGCAGTGCTAGAGACCTTGAGGACAAGATGCGAGGCTACACCTTC. Translating it yields CSARDLEDKMRGYTF.

The chain recombines TRBV27 with TRBJ2-1; D perhaps matches TRBD1 (6 bases). With 4 bases removed from V and 4 bases from J, the gap between germline ends came to 8 bases. The germline V gene encodes CDR1 MNHEY and CDR2 SMNVEV (reference sequence). The CDR3 is 13 amino acids. CDR3 sequence: CASSWDKYNEQFF. The CDR3 DNA reads as TGTGCCAGCAGTTGGGACAAATACAATGAGCAGTTCTTC.

The chain employs TRBV6-6 and TRBJ1-1, with 7 bases aligning to TRBD1. CDR1 is MNHNY, CDR2 SVGAGI, per germline (reference sequence). Germline trimming cut 5 bases from V and 0 bases from J; bases unmatched to any gene: 6. The CDR3 has 15 residues. As DNA, the CDR3 is TGTGCCAGCAGTGATTACAGGGGTTTGAACACTGAAGCTTTCTTT. Translation: CASSDYRGLNTEAFF.

This clonotype was found a few times. This chain joins TRBV12-3 or TRBV12-4 and TRBJ1-1; 7 positions agree with TRBD1. Trimming removed 4 bases from V and 6 bases from J; junction bases left unmatched: 5. The CDR3 runs to 13 residues. Here the CDR3 reads CASSSRGKAEAFF. The CDR3 coding sequence is TGTGCCAGCAGTTCCAGGGGGAAAGCTGAAGCTTTCTTT.

The chain recombines TRBV6-6 with TRBJ2-7; the D call may be TRBD1 or TRBD2 (5 bases each). The CDR3 spans 14 residues. V was trimmed by 5 bases and J by 1 base, leaving 12 bases between them. Looked up from germline, CDR1 is MNHNY and CDR2 is SVGAGI (reference sequence). DNA for the CDR3: TGTGCCAGCAGTCCCTGGGGGACGTCCTACGAGCAGTACTTC. It specifies CASSPWGTSYEQYF.

In this sample, this clonotype turned up a few times. The CDR3 DNA is TGTGCCAGCAGTTTTCTCTCAGAGACCCAGTACTTC. Protein product: CASSFLSETQYF. V gene TRBV27 combines with J gene TRBJ2-5; D is ambiguous. Germline V gene sequence: CDR1 MNHEY, CDR2 SMNVEV (reference sequence). V was shortened by 3 bases and J by 4 bases, with 6 bases between the two germline ends. The CDR3 length is 12 residues.

The chain combines TRBV5-4 with TRBJ2-5; D remains ambiguous. Per germline, CDR1 SGHNT and CDR2 YYREEE (reference sequence). V was trimmed by 4 bases and J by 3 bases, leaving 13 bases between them. CDR3 length equals 14 residues. CDR3 DNA: TGTGCCAGCAGCACGAGGACCAGAAAAGAGACCCAGTACTTC. Translating it yields CASSTRTRKETQYF.

The rearrangement joins TRBV7-9 to TRBJ2-1, with D possibly matching TRBD2 (5 bases). This CDR3 is built from 17 residues. CDR1 is SEHNR, CDR2 FQNEAQ, per germline (reference sequence). The germline V and J ends were trimmed by 4 bases and 7 bases, with 23 bases remaining between them. This CDR3 is CASSSRLAPQVRNEQFF. Written as DNA, the CDR3 is TGTGCCAGCAGCTCACGCCTAGCTCCGCAAGTGAGGAATGAGCAGTTCTTC.

V is TRBV4-1 and J is TRBJ2-5, with a possible D match to TRBD1 (6 bases). The CDR3 contains 15 residues. Germline CDR1 MGHRA, CDR2 YSYEKL. Trimming took off 5 bases at V and 5 bases at J, with 18 bases between the two ends. CDR3 bases: TGCGCCAGCAGCGATATTCACAGGGTACAGGAGACCCAGTACTTC. The encoded protein is CASSDIHRVQETQYF.

DNA for the CDR3: TGTGCCAGCAGTTCTTTTGGGGGGGGGGAGGAGACCCAGTACTTC. This gives the protein CASSSFGGGEETQYF. The chain has TRBV27 and TRBJ2-5, with 7 bases aligning to TRBD2. V gave up 4 bases and J gave up 5 bases; unmatched junction bases: 10. CDR1 is MNHEY and CDR2 is SMNVEV in the germline V gene (reference sequence). CDR3 length: 15 residues.

This clonotype was seen only a few times. The chain employs TRBV7-9 and TRBJ2-3; TRBD1 matches 9 bases. Trimming removed 10 bases from V and 6 bases from J; junction bases left unmatched: 8. Per the germline V gene, CDR1 is SEHNR and CDR2 is FQNEAQ (reference sequence). There are 13 residues in the CDR3. The CDR3 sequence is CAIRDRVADTQYF. As DNA, the CDR3 is TGTGCCATCCGGGACAGGGTGGCGGATACGCAGTATTTT. The entire variable domain, with the rest obtained from reference TRBV7-9 and TRBJ2-3, is as follows: DTGVSQNPRHKITKRGQNVTFRCDPISEHNRLYWYRQTLGQGPEFLTYFQNEAQLEKSRLLSDRFSAERPKGSFSTLEIQRTEQGDSAMYLCAIRDRVADTQYFGPGTRLTVL.

This chain links TRBV5-1 with TRBJ2-7; D gene uncertain. Germline assignment: CDR1 SGHRS and CDR2 YFSETQ. The CDR3 consists of 14 residues. The V end was cut by 4 bases, the J end by 1 base, with 12 bases between. CDR3 amino acids: CASSPISASYEQYF. DNA for the CDR3: TGCGCCAGCAGCCCTATTTCCGCTTCCTACGAGCAGTACTTC.

This clonotype came up a few times. For the CDR3, the DNA is TGCGCCAGCAGCCAAGCGCCGCAGGGTAAAGACATTCAGTACTTC. Encoded protein: CASSQAPQGKDIQYF. The chain joins TRBV4-1 to TRBJ2-4, with D maybe TRBD1 (5 bases). The length of the CDR3 is 15 residues. V was cut by 1 base and J by 8 bases, with 15 bases left in between. Per the germline V gene, CDR1 is MGHRA and CDR2 is YSYEKL.

This clonotype was counted many times. The chain combines TRBV7-6 with TRBJ2-1, with D possibly called TRBD1 or TRBD2 (5 bases each). From germline, CDR1 is SGHVS and CDR2 FNYEAQ. Trimming shortened V by 4 bases and J by 5 bases, and 15 bases separated the two germline ends. This CDR3 contains 15 residues. The CDR3 region is CASSSGPVRDNEQFF. For the CDR3, the DNA is TGTGCCAGCAGCTCGGGACCGGTGAGGGACAATGAGCAGTTCTTC. Full variable domain (outside the CDR3, taken from reference TRBV7-6 and TRBJ2-1): GAGVSQSPRYKVTKRGQDVALRCDPISGHVSLYWYRQALGQGPEFLTYFNYEAQQDKSGLPNDRFSAERPEGSISTLTIQRTEQRDSAMYRCASSSGPVRDNEQFFGPGTRLTVL.

This chain joins TRBV27 and TRBJ2-7; 10 positions match TRBD1. V lost 2 bases, J lost 3 bases, and 7 bases stayed unmatched. There are 16 residues in the CDR3. The germline V gene encodes CDR1 MNHEY and CDR2 SMNVEV (reference sequence). CDR3 sequence reads: CASSLTAGQGFYEQYF. CDR3 coding DNA: TGTGCCAGCAGTTTAACAGCGGGACAGGGGTTCTACGAGCAGTACTTC.

The chain uses TRBV7-9 and TRBJ2-7; the match to TRBD1 covers 8 bases. The junction had 6 bases not matched to a gene; V was cut back by 4 bases and J by 7 bases. The CDR3 sequence is 13 residues long. Per the germline V gene, CDR1 is SEHNR and CDR2 is FQNEAQ (reference sequence). The CDR3 region is CASSSPGQEEQYF. CDR3 DNA sequence: TGTGCCAGCAGCTCTCCGGGACAGGAAGAGCAGTACTTC.

Many counts were recorded for this clonotype. This sequence joins TRBV7-2 and TRBJ2-7, with D maybe TRBD1 (6 bases). Deletions cut 1 base from V and 3 bases from J, with 25 bases between. Looked up from germline, CDR1 is SGHTA and CDR2 is FQGNSA. The CDR3 totals 19 residues. The CDR3 DNA reads TGTGCCAGCAGCTTAGGGCTATTTGGAAACAGGGTCGATCTCTACGAGCAGTACTTC. Translating it yields CASSLGLFGNRVDLYEQYF. The complete variable domain, with remaining parts taken from reference TRBV7-2 and TRBJ2-7, reads GAGVSQSPSNKVTEKGKDVELRCDPISGHTALYWYRQSLGQGLEFLIYFQGNSAPDKSGLPSDRFSAERTGGSVSTLTIQRTQQEDSAVYLCASSLGLFGNRVDLYEQYFGPGTRLTVT.